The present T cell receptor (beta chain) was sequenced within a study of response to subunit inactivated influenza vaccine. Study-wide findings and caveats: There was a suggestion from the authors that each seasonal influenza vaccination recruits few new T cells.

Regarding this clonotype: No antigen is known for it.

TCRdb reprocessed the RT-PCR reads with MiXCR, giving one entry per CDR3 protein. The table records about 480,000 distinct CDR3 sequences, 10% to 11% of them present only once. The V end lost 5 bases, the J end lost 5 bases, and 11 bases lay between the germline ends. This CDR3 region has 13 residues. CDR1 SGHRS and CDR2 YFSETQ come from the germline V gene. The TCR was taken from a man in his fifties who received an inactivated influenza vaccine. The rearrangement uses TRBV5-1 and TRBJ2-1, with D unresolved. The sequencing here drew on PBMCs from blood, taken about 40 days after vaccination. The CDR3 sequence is CASSNGVHNEQFF. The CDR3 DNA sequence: TGCGCCAGCAGTAACGGTGTGCACAATGAGCAGTTCTTC.